The source of this T cell receptor (beta chain) is a study of blood T cell repertoires in COVID-19. Using immunoSEQ multiplex PCR, the repertoire was profiled, and TCRdb retains in-frame clones only, with some absent. The table records fewer than 65,000 clones, about 88% of them present only once. Sequencing was performed on peripheral blood. This TCR derives from a human donor in a cohort sampled during active COVID-19.

The CDR3 spells CASSIRPNYGYTF. The CDR3 DNA sequence: TGTGCCAGTAGTATCAGGCCCAACTATGGCTACACCTTC. The chain combines TRBV19 with TRBJ1-2; no clear D. V was shortened by 3 bases and J by 2 bases, with 7 bases between the two germline ends. The CDR3 covers 13 residues. Germline V gene data show CDR1 as LNHDA and CDR2 as SQIVND (reference sequence). Looking up the rest from reference TRBV19 and TRBJ1-2 gives the full variable domain: DGGITQSPKYLFRKEGQNVTLSCEQNLNHDAMYWYRQDPGQGLRLIYYSQIVNDFQKGDIAEGYSVSREKKESFPLTVTSAQKNPTAFYLCASSIRPNYGYTFGSGTRLTVV.